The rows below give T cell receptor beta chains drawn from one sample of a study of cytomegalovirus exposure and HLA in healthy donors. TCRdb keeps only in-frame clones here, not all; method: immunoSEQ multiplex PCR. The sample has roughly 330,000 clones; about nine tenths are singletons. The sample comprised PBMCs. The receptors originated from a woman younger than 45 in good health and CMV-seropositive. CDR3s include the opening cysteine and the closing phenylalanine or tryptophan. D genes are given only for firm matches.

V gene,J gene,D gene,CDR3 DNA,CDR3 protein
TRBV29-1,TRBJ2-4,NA,TGCAGCGTTGCTGGCTTCAGGCTAGCCAAAAACATTCAGTACTTC,CSVAGFRLAKNIQYF
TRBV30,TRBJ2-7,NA,TGTGCCTGGAGTCGGGGTAGCTACGAGCAGTACTTC,CAWSRGSYEQYF
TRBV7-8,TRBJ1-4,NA,TGTGCCAGCAGCTTAGTTTCGACACGGCCAGATCAACTGTTTTTT,CASSLVSTRPDQLFF
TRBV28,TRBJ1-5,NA,TGTGCCAGCAGTTTATGGACGGTGAATTATCAGCCCCAGCATTTT,CASSLWTVNYQPQHF
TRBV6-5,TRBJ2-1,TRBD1,TGTGCCAGCAGTTACATGATCGGGACAGATGAGCAGTTCTTC,CASSYMIGTDEQFF
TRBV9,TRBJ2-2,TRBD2,TGTGCCAGCAGCGTGGGACTAGCGGGAGAAAGGATCACCGGGGAGCTGTTTTTT,CASSVGLAGERITGELFF
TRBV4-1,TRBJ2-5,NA,TGCGCCAGCAGCCAGTTAGGGCTAGCGTCTCAGACCCAGTACTTC,CASSQLGLASQTQYF
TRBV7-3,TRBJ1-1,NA,TGTGCCAGCAGCCGAGGGGTAGGTGACACTGAAGCTTTCTTT,CASSRGVGDTEAFF
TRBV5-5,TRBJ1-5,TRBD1,TGTGCCAGCAGCACCGGGACAGGGGCAAGCGGCAATCAGCCCCAGCATTTT,CASSTGTGASGNQPQHF
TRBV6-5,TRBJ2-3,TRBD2,TGTGCCAGCTCGCGGGCGGGGGGGGCAGATACGCAGTATTTT,CASSRAGGADTQYF